A selection of T cell receptor beta chains follows, all from one sample in a study of cytomegalovirus exposure and HLA in healthy donors. Profiled with immunoSEQ multiplex PCR; TCRdb holds only in-frame clones, not every one. The sample gives 130,000 to 150,000 clones, 80% of which show up once; approximately 6.3% is in the top ten. Sequenced material: PBMCs. The receptors derive from a man aged 35 to 55 in good health and CMV-seropositive. CDR3s include the opening cysteine and the closing phenylalanine or tryptophan. The D gene is left open where the match is weak. Rows may omit the clone size; those that give it use once, few, many or a size class.

v_call: TRBV30; j_call: TRBJ2-1; d_call: TRBD2; clone_size: NA; cdr3_aa: CAWTGTRGNNEQFF; cdr3_nt: TGTGCCTGGACCGGGACTAGAGGAAACAATGAGCAGTTCTTC
v_call: TRBV10-3; j_call: TRBJ2-7; d_call: TRBD1; clone_size: NA; cdr3_aa: CAISESLSGTGGEQYF; cdr3_nt: TGTGCCATCAGTGAGTCGTTAAGCGGGACAGGGGGCGAGCAGTACTTC
v_call: TRBV18; j_call: TRBJ2-3; d_call: TRBD1; clone_size: NA; cdr3_aa: CASSLIRTGDTDTQYF; cdr3_nt: TGTGCCAGCTCACTTATCCGGACAGGGGACACAGATACGCAGTATTTT
v_call: TRBV27; j_call: TRBJ1-1; d_call: TRBD1; clone_size: NA; cdr3_aa: CASSLWSGGGMNTEAFF; cdr3_nt: TGTGCCAGCAGTTTATGGTCAGGGGGAGGCATGAACACTGAAGCTTTCTTT
v_call: TRBV9; j_call: TRBJ2-5; d_call: TRBD2; clone_size: NA; cdr3_aa: CASSARGLAGESATQYF; cdr3_nt: TGTGCCAGCAGCGCGAGGGGACTAGCGGGAGAAAGTGCGACCCAGTACTTC
v_call: TRBV5-5; j_call: TRBJ2-1; d_call: TRBD2; clone_size: NA; cdr3_aa: CASSQGQGRDEQFF; cdr3_nt: TGTGCCAGCAGCCAGGGCCAAGGGAGGGATGAGCAGTTCTTC
v_call: TRBV19; j_call: TRBJ1-1; d_call: NA; clone_size: NA; cdr3_aa: CASNPSRSNTEAFF; cdr3_nt: TGTGCCAGTAACCCGTCCCGGTCGAACACTGAAGCTTTCTTT
v_call: TRBV28; j_call: TRBJ1-2; d_call: NA; clone_size: few; cdr3_aa: CASSTSFQGNYGYTF; cdr3_nt: NA
v_call: TRBV19; j_call: TRBJ2-1; d_call: TRBD2; clone_size: NA; cdr3_aa: CASSRGLAGAISYNEQFF; cdr3_nt: TGTGCCAGTAGCCGGGGGCTAGCGGGAGCCATCTCCTACAATGAGCAGTTCTTC
v_call: TRBV5-1; j_call: TRBJ2-7; d_call: NA; clone_size: few; cdr3_aa: CASSLDFRIYEQYF; cdr3_nt: TGCGCCAGCAGCTTGGATTTCAGGATCTACGAGCAGTACTTC
v_call: TRBV19; j_call: TRBJ2-3; d_call: TRBD2; clone_size: NA; cdr3_aa: CASSLLGTSGAAGTQYF; cdr3_nt: TGTGCCAGTAGTCTCCTAGGGACTAGCGGGGCTGCGGGTACGCAGTATTTT
v_call: TRBV7-9; j_call: TRBJ2-3; d_call: TRBD2; clone_size: NA; cdr3_aa: CASSLGGTTDTQYF; cdr3_nt: TGTGCCAGCAGCCTCGGGGGGACCACAGATACGCAGTATTTT
v_call: TRBV29-1; j_call: TRBJ2-3; d_call: TRBD2; clone_size: NA; cdr3_aa: CSTMGGADTQYF; cdr3_nt: TGCAGCACCATGGGGGGGGCAGATACGCAGTATTTT
v_call: TRBV6-1; j_call: TRBJ1-1; d_call: NA; clone_size: NA; cdr3_aa: CASSELLQDIIKTEAFF; cdr3_nt: TGTGCCAGCAGTGAATTGTTACAGGATATTATAAAGACTGAAGCTTTCTTT
v_call: TRBV5-6; j_call: TRBJ1-3; d_call: TRBD1; clone_size: NA; cdr3_aa: CASSRDRGFGNTIYF; cdr3_nt: TGTGCCAGCAGCAGAGACAGGGGATTTGGAAACACCATATATTTT
v_call: TRBV2; j_call: TRBJ1-6; d_call: NA; clone_size: few; cdr3_aa: CASRATGSSYNSPLHF; cdr3_nt: TGTGCCAGCAGGGCAACAGGGAGCTCCTATAATTCACCCCTCCACTTT
v_call: TRBV2; j_call: TRBJ2-1; d_call: TRBD2; clone_size: NA; cdr3_aa: CASRPGLAGARQFF; cdr3_nt: TGTGCCAGCAGACCCGGACTAGCGGGAGCCCGGCAGTTCTTC
v_call: TRBV6-5; j_call: TRBJ1-5; d_call: TRBD1; clone_size: NA; cdr3_aa: CASSPQGTGVQPQHF; cdr3_nt: TGTGCCAGCAGTCCACAAGGGACAGGGGTGCAGCCCCAGCATTTT
v_call: TRBV6-6; j_call: TRBJ2-5; d_call: NA; clone_size: NA; cdr3_aa: CASGPSQETQYF; cdr3_nt: TGTGCCAGCGGGCCCAGTCAAGAGACCCAGTACTTC
v_call: TRBV6-1; j_call: TRBJ2-1; d_call: NA; clone_size: NA; cdr3_aa: CASIGLSSYNEQFF; cdr3_nt: TGTGCCAGCATTGGACTTAGCTCCTACAATGAGCAGTTCTTC
v_call: TRBV5-1; j_call: TRBJ2-5; d_call: NA; clone_size: NA; cdr3_aa: CASSLGLMSQETQYF; cdr3_nt: TGCGCCAGCAGCTTGGGGCTTATGTCCCAAGAGACCCAGTACTTC
v_call: TRBV19; j_call: TRBJ2-1; d_call: NA; clone_size: once; cdr3_aa: CASSMNQFPGSYNEQFF; cdr3_nt: TGTGCCAGTAGTATGAATCAGTTCCCGGGCTCCTACAATGAGCAGTTCTTC
v_call: TRBV27; j_call: TRBJ1-6; d_call: NA; clone_size: NA; cdr3_aa: CASGAGSNSPLHF; cdr3_nt: TGTGCCAGCGGGGCAGGGTCTAATTCACCCCTCCACTTT
v_call: TRBV28; j_call: TRBJ1-1; d_call: NA; clone_size: NA; cdr3_aa: CASSLGGVGINTEAFF; cdr3_nt: TGTGCCAGCAGTTTGGGGGGGGTGGGAATAAACACTGAAGCTTTCTTT
v_call: TRBV10-3; j_call: TRBJ2-3; d_call: TRBD2; clone_size: NA; cdr3_aa: CAISESWASGHTDTQYF; cdr3_nt: TGTGCCATCAGTGAGTCGTGGGCTAGCGGGCACACAGATACGCAGTATTTT
v_call: TRBV27; j_call: TRBJ2-5; d_call: TRBD1; clone_size: NA; cdr3_aa: CASSSDRGAQYF; cdr3_nt: TGTGCCAGCAGTTCGGACAGGGGGGCCCAGTACTTC
v_call: TRBV2; j_call: TRBJ2-1; d_call: TRBD2; clone_size: NA; cdr3_aa: CASREGLAGGREQFF; cdr3_nt: TGTGCCAGCAGAGAGGGACTAGCGGGAGGAAGGGAGCAGTTCTTC
v_call: TRBV18; j_call: TRBJ2-5; d_call: TRBD2; clone_size: few; cdr3_aa: CASSPPRGGEETQYF; cdr3_nt: TGTGCCAGCTCACCACCTAGGGGAGGGGAAGAGACCCAGTACTTC
v_call: TRBV1; j_call: TRBJ2-7; d_call: NA; clone_size: NA; cdr3_aa: CTSSRLYEQYF; cdr3_nt: TGCACCAGCAGCCGACTCTACGAGCAGTACTTC
v_call: TRBV6-5; j_call: TRBJ1-1; d_call: NA; clone_size: NA; cdr3_aa: CASRSTQGRNTEAFF; cdr3_nt: TGTGCCAGCAGATCCACTCAGGGGAGGAACACTGAAGCTTTCTTT
v_call: TRBV7-9; j_call: TRBJ2-7; d_call: TRBD1; clone_size: NA; cdr3_aa: CASSRTGGGYEQYF; cdr3_nt: TGTGCCAGCAGCCGAACAGGGGGTGGCTACGAGCAGTACTTC
v_call: TRBV29-1; j_call: TRBJ1-3; d_call: NA; clone_size: NA; cdr3_aa: CSAGQIGNTIYF; cdr3_nt: TGCAGCGCTGGACAGATAGGAAACACCATATATTTT
v_call: TRBV13; j_call: TRBJ1-2; d_call: TRBD1; clone_size: few; cdr3_aa: CASSKGAANYGYTF; cdr3_nt: TGTGCCAGCAGCAAGGGGGCAGCTAACTATGGCTACACCTTC
v_call: TRBV27; j_call: TRBJ2-7; d_call: TRBD1; clone_size: NA; cdr3_aa: CASSRQGATYEQYF; cdr3_nt: TGTGCCAGCAGTAGACAGGGGGCTACCTACGAGCAGTACTTC
v_call: TRBV4-3; j_call: TRBJ1-3; d_call: TRBD1; clone_size: NA; cdr3_aa: CASSLGTGSGNTIYF; cdr3_nt: TGCGCCAGCAGCCTCGGGACAGGGAGTGGAAACACCATATATTTT
v_call: TRBV5-1; j_call: TRBJ2-1; d_call: TRBD2; clone_size: few; cdr3_aa: CASSLVWFTSTSGTGNEQFF; cdr3_nt: TGCGCCAGCAGCTTGGTCTGGTTTACTTCGACTAGCGGGACGGGCAATGAGCAGTTCTTC
v_call: TRBV10-3; j_call: TRBJ1-4; d_call: TRBD1; clone_size: once; cdr3_aa: CAISSTGGAFLTNEKLFF; cdr3_nt: TGTGCCATCAGTTCCACAGGGGGCGCATTTTTGACTAATGAAAAACTGTTTTTT
v_call: TRBV7-9; j_call: TRBJ1-1; d_call: TRBD1; clone_size: NA; cdr3_aa: CASTGDRGANTEAFF; cdr3_nt: TGTGCCAGCACAGGGGACAGGGGGGCGAACACTGAAGCTTTCTTT
v_call: TRBV2; j_call: TRBJ1-3; d_call: NA; clone_size: NA; cdr3_aa: CASSEIRGLLSSGNTIYF; cdr3_nt: TGTGCCAGCAGTGAGATACGAGGACTCTTGAGCTCTGGAAACACCATATATTTT
v_call: TRBV7-9; j_call: TRBJ1-2; d_call: TRBD1; clone_size: NA; cdr3_aa: CASSVDRAPRYGYTF; cdr3_nt: TGTGCCAGCAGCGTCGACAGGGCTCCTCGCTATGGCTACACCTTC
v_call: TRBV30; j_call: TRBJ2-2; d_call: NA; clone_size: NA; cdr3_aa: CAWSVLRGLPNTGELFF; cdr3_nt: TGTGCCTGGAGTGTGTTGAGGGGACTCCCGAACACCGGGGAGCTGTTTTTT
v_call: TRBV9; j_call: TRBJ2-3; d_call: TRBD1; clone_size: NA; cdr3_aa: CASSPMGGQGTDTQYF; cdr3_nt: TGTGCCAGCAGCCCCATGGGGGGACAGGGAACAGATACGCAGTATTTT
v_call: TRBV6-1; j_call: TRBJ2-1; d_call: TRBD2; clone_size: NA; cdr3_aa: CASLAGSYNEQFF; cdr3_nt: TGTGCCAGCCTAGCGGGCTCCTACAATGAGCAGTTCTTC
v_call: TRBV5-4; j_call: TRBJ2-1; d_call: TRBD2; clone_size: NA; cdr3_aa: CASSLGSGLAGGQGYEQFF; cdr3_nt: TGTGCCAGCAGCTTAGGTAGTGGACTAGCGGGAGGGCAGGGGTATGAGCAGTTCTTC
v_call: TRBV18; j_call: TRBJ2-5; d_call: TRBD2; clone_size: NA; cdr3_aa: CASSPPGGGRVETQYF; cdr3_nt: TGTGCCAGCTCACCACCAGGAGGCGGGAGGGTGGAGACCCAGTACTTC
v_call: TRBV25-1; j_call: TRBJ2-1; d_call: NA; clone_size: NA; cdr3_aa: CASSEYSSDGQLEQFF; cdr3_nt: TGTGCCAGCAGTGAATATTCCTCGGACGGACAACTCGAGCAGTTCTTC
v_call: TRBV7-9; j_call: TRBJ2-3; d_call: TRBD2; clone_size: NA; cdr3_aa: CASSQGLAAQTDTQYF; cdr3_nt: TGTGCCAGCAGCCAGGGACTAGCGGCGCAAACAGATACGCAGTATTTT
v_call: TRBV5-1; j_call: TRBJ2-2; d_call: NA; clone_size: NA; cdr3_aa: CASSLDGTLGRQTGELFF; cdr3_nt: TGCGCCAGCAGCTTGGATGGCACGCTAGGCCGACAGACCGGGGAGCTGTTTTTT
v_call: TRBV5-4; j_call: TRBJ1-1; d_call: TRBD1; clone_size: NA; cdr3_aa: CASGQGRRTEAFF; cdr3_nt: TGTGCCAGTGGACAGGGGCGACGGACTGAAGCTTTCTTT
v_call: TRBV5-6; j_call: TRBJ1-2; d_call: TRBD1; clone_size: NA; cdr3_aa: CASSYGTGGSNYGYTF; cdr3_nt: TGTGCCAGCAGCTACGGGACAGGGGGCTCTAACTATGGCTACACCTTC
v_call: TRBV7-2; j_call: TRBJ2-7; d_call: TRBD2; clone_size: NA; cdr3_aa: CASSLATSGKVFSYEQYF; cdr3_nt: TGTGCCAGCAGCTTAGCGACTAGCGGGAAGGTTTTCTCCTACGAGCAGTACTTC
v_call: TRBV6-5; j_call: TRBJ1-3; d_call: TRBD1; clone_size: few; cdr3_aa: CASSVTGTDGNTIYF; cdr3_nt: TGTGCCAGCAGTGTTACCGGGACAGATGGAAACACCATATATTTT
v_call: TRBV7-9; j_call: TRBJ2-1; d_call: TRBD2; clone_size: NA; cdr3_aa: CASSLEPAGENNEQFF; cdr3_nt: TGTGCCAGCAGCTTAGAACCGGCGGGAGAAAACAATGAGCAGTTCTTC
v_call: TRBV19; j_call: TRBJ1-5; d_call: TRBD1; clone_size: NA; cdr3_aa: CASSMGQGVNQPQHF; cdr3_nt: TGTGCCAGTAGTATGGGACAGGGGGTGAATCAGCCCCAGCATTTT
v_call: TRBV18; j_call: TRBJ1-1; d_call: NA; clone_size: NA; cdr3_aa: CASSRAENTEAFF; cdr3_nt: TGTGCCAGCTCACGGGCAGAGAACACTGAAGCTTTCTTT
v_call: TRBV23-1; j_call: TRBJ2-7; d_call: TRBD2; clone_size: NA; cdr3_aa: CASSRGGACYEQYF; cdr3_nt: TGCGCCAGCAGCCGGGGAGGGGCGTGCTACGAGCAGTACTTC
v_call: TRBV4-1; j_call: TRBJ2-7; d_call: TRBD1; clone_size: NA; cdr3_aa: CASSQGGQVYEQYF; cdr3_nt: TGCGCCAGCAGCCAAGGGGGACAGGTCTACGAGCAGTACTTC
v_call: TRBV23-1; j_call: TRBJ1-1; d_call: NA; clone_size: NA; cdr3_aa: CASSPEARGTEAFF; cdr3_nt: TGCGCCAGCAGTCCCGAAGCTCGAGGCACTGAAGCTTTCTTT
v_call: TRBV6-5; j_call: TRBJ2-5; d_call: TRBD2; clone_size: NA; cdr3_aa: CASSHSGSPETQYF; cdr3_nt: TGTGCCAGCAGCCATAGCGGGAGTCCTGAGACCCAGTACTTC